A selection of T cell receptor beta chains follows, all from one sample in a study of blood T cell repertoires in COVID-19. Using immunoSEQ multiplex PCR, the repertoire was profiled, and TCRdb retains in-frame clones only, with some absent. The sample lists around 200,000 clones, around 90% seen once, with approximately 10% in the top ten. Sequencing was carried out using PBMCs or T cells enriched from blood (not recorded which). These receptors were collected from a young man with acute COVID-19. Both conserved end residues are part of each CDR3. Each record gives: D gene, V gene, clone size, J gene, CDR3 DNA, CDR3 protein. D genes are given only for firm matches. A clone size is listed for some rows: how often the clone was seen (once, few, many), or a class if it is expanded.

D gene: .
V gene: TRBV11-3
clone size: .
J gene: TRBJ1-1
CDR3 DNA: TGTGCCAGCAGCTCCACCTGGGGCCAGAACACTGAAGCTTTCTTT
CDR3 protein: CASSSTWGQNTEAFF

D gene: TRBD1
V gene: TRBV28
clone size: .
J gene: TRBJ1-1
CDR3 DNA: TGTGCCAGCAGTTTAAACACAGGGGGAGCTTTCTTT
CDR3 protein: CASSLNTGGAFF

D gene: .
V gene: TRBV6-5
clone size: .
J gene: TRBJ1-1
CDR3 DNA: TGTGCCAGCAGTTACTCGATCATTGGCCAGGCGGCTTTCTTT
CDR3 protein: CASSYSIIGQAAFF

D gene: .
V gene: TRBV28
clone size: .
J gene: TRBJ2-5
CDR3 DNA: TGTGCCAGCAGTTTTGGGGGCGAAGAGACCCAGTACTTC
CDR3 protein: CASSFGGEETQYF

D gene: .
V gene: TRBV24-1
clone size: .
J gene: TRBJ1-2
CDR3 DNA: TGTGCCACCAGTGATTTGCGCCAGGGGTTCTCTGGCTACACCTTC
CDR3 protein: CATSDLRQGFSGYTF

D gene: .
V gene: TRBV28
clone size: .
J gene: TRBJ2-7
CDR3 DNA: TGTGCCAGCTCTGAGCTCGCAAGCGGAATTAATTACGAGCAGTACTTC
CDR3 protein: CASSELASGINYEQYF

D gene: .
V gene: TRBV2
clone size: few
J gene: TRBJ2-5
CDR3 DNA: TGTGCCAGCAGTGAAGCGCTTGGGGGGTCCGGGGAGACCCAGTACTTC
CDR3 protein: CASSEALGGSGETQYF

D gene: TRBD1
V gene: TRBV28
clone size: .
J gene: TRBJ2-2
CDR3 DNA: TGTGCCAGCAGTATGCTTAAAGGGGGCCCCAGCACCGGGGAGCTGTTTTTT
CDR3 protein: CASSMLKGGPSTGELFF

D gene: TRBD2
V gene: TRBV4-1
clone size: .
J gene: TRBJ2-1
CDR3 DNA: TGCGCCAGCAGCCAAGAAGGGGAGGGACTAGATGCCTACAATGAGCAGTTCTTC
CDR3 protein: CASSQEGEGLDAYNEQFF

D gene: .
V gene: TRBV19
clone size: once
J gene: TRBJ1-2
CDR3 DNA: TGTGCCAGTAGTATAGACCTTCCGGGGATGACCTATGGCTACACCTTC
CDR3 protein: CASSIDLPGMTYGYTF

D gene: .
V gene: TRBV4-1
clone size: .
J gene: TRBJ1-2
CDR3 DNA: TGCGCCAGCAGCCAAGAAGGGTCCAGGGACTATGGCTACACCTTC
CDR3 protein: CASSQEGSRDYGYTF

D gene: TRBD2
V gene: TRBV11-3
clone size: .
J gene: TRBJ2-5
CDR3 DNA: TGTGCCAGCAGCTTAGATTATGCCCTAGCGGGAGGGCCGGATGGGACCCAGTACTTC
CDR3 protein: CASSLDYALAGGPDGTQYF

D gene: .
V gene: TRBV7-2
clone size: .
J gene: TRBJ2-2
CDR3 DNA: TGTGCCAGCAGCCTATGGGCAGGGAACACCGGGGAGCTGTTTTTT
CDR3 protein: CASSLWAGNTGELFF

D gene: TRBD2
V gene: TRBV30
clone size: .
J gene: TRBJ2-7
CDR3 DNA: TGTGCCTGGAGCCCCGGACTAGCGGGATCCTACGAGCAGTACTTC
CDR3 protein: CAWSPGLAGSYEQYF

D gene: .
V gene: TRBV5-1
clone size: .
J gene: TRBJ1-1
CDR3 DNA: TGCGCCAGCAGCCCAGAGTCTAGGGCGGGCACTGAAGCTTTCTTT
CDR3 protein: CASSPESRAGTEAFF

D gene: TRBD1
V gene: TRBV7-6
clone size: .
J gene: TRBJ1-4
CDR3 DNA: TGTGCCAGCAGCTTAGTAGGGGGCGGTAATGAAAAACTGTTTTTT
CDR3 protein: CASSLVGGGNEKLFF